The subject of this entry is one TCR beta chain. Looked up from germline, CDR1 is WNHNN and CDR2 is SYGVQD (reference sequence). CDR3 size: 15 residues. V lost 0 bases, J lost 2 bases, and 9 bases lay in between. These data originate in a study of blood T cell repertoires in COVID-19. Profiled with immunoSEQ multiplex PCR; TCRdb holds only in-frame clones, not every one. The profile shows 210,000 or so clones, about 83% of them singletons. Material: peripheral blood. The receptor comes from a woman aged 45-59 years with active or convalescent COVID-19. This chain joins TRBV10-1 and TRBJ2-3; TRBD2 might be the D (5 bases). The CDR3 DNA reads TGCGCCAGCAGTGAGTCCGCGGGTCCCACAGATACGCAGTATTTT. Translated, it gives CASSESAGPTDTQYF.